Presented here are 5 T cell receptor beta chains from one specimen sequenced in a study of PD-1 blockade in mismatch repair-deficient tumors (dated by TCRdb to about 2017). The library was made by the immunoSEQ multiplex PCR assay. Imported from immuneACCESS, the table was reduced by TCRdb to in-frame sequences with V and J called. These copies leave out some clones; in studies compared against another copy, an unresolved V gene accounts for under half, and the cause of the remainder is not known. For this sample the table gives approximately 40,000 clones, of which roughly 77% were detected only once. The biggest ten clones account for over 20% of the sample. The sample was peripheral blood, taken 4 weeks after starting pembrolizumab. The receptors shown here come from an adult with mismatch repair-deficient cancer.

The chain employs TRBV5-1 and TRBJ2-1; TRBD2 matches 9 bases. The junction had 3 bases not matched to a gene; V was cut back by 4 bases and J by 10 bases. Germline CDR1 and CDR2: SGHRS and YFSETQ. The CDR3 loop spans 12 amino acids. The CDR3 spells CASSERGVEQFF. The CDR3 region has the DNA TGCGCCAGCAGCGAGCGGGGGGTCGAGCAGTTCTTC. The full variable domain, in which reference TRBV5-1 and TRBJ2-1 provide the parts outside the CDR3, is KAGVTQTPRYLIKTRGQQVTLSCSPISGHRSVSWYQQTPGQGLQFLFEYFSETQRNKGNFPGRFSGRQFSNSRSEMNVSTLELGDSALYLCASSERGVEQFFGPGTRLTVL.

This chain uses TRBV29-1 with TRBJ1-2, with 8 bases identical to TRBD1. This CDR3 is built from 13 residues. Trimming removed 2 bases from V and 7 bases from J; junction bases left unmatched: 6. CDR1 is SQVTM, CDR2 ANQGSEA, per germline. CDR3 DNA sequence: TGCAGCGTTGAAAGTTCAGGGGGCAGTGGCTACACCTTC. It is translated as CSVESSGGSGYTF. Complete variable domain (other parts from reference TRBV29-1 and TRBJ1-2): SAVISQKPSRDICQRGTSLTIQCQVDSQVTMMFWYRQQPGQSLTLIATANQGSEATYESGFVIDKFPISRPNLTFSTLTVSNMSPEDSSIYLCSVESSGGSGYTFGSGTRLTVV.

The V and J genes are TRBV28 and TRBJ2-5; TRBD2 matches 7 bases. The length of the CDR3 is 14 residues. V trimming: 7 bases; J trimming: 5 bases; junction bases outside the gene matches: 10. Per germline, CDR1 MDHEN and CDR2 SYDVKM. This chain's CDR3 is CASIAWGREETQYF. DNA for the CDR3: TGTGCCAGCATCGCATGGGGGAGGGAGGAGACCCAGTACTTC.

This chain uses TRBV19 with TRBJ1-2; D perhaps matches TRBD1 (5 bases). Germline loops: CDR1 LNHDA, CDR2 SQIVND (reference sequence). This CDR3 is 15 amino acids long. Trimming stripped 2 bases from V and 3 bases from J, with 13 bases between. DNA for the CDR3: TGTGCCAGTAGTATACGAGCAGACAGTGACTATGGCTACACCTTC. Amino acids: CASSIRADSDYGYTF.

V gene TRBV6-1 combines with J gene TRBJ2-7; D may be TRBD1 or TRBD2 (5 bases each). Between the trimmed V and J ends, which lost 2 bases and 6 bases, there was a span of 20 bases. CDR3 length: 16 amino acids. Germline loops: CDR1 MNHNS, CDR2 SASEGT. As DNA, the CDR3 is TGTGCCAGCAGTGAAAGGCAGGATCCTTGGGGGTGCGAGCAGTACTTC. This gives the protein CASSERQDPWGCEQYF.